The clone carrying this TCR beta chain was seen many times. Its antigen remains unknown. This entry belongs to a study of neurological immune-mediated disorders. TCRdb fed the 5' RACE reads into MiXCR, producing one record per CDR3 protein. The sample contains some 120,000 distinct CDR3 sequences, about 3.4% of which appear only once. Trimming took 6 bases from V and 0 from J, leaving 18 bases between them. This CDR3 has 16 residues. The unsorted libraries were made from 2 million PBMCs kept at -80 C. Study-level findings and limits: When the repertoires were sorted by phylogenetic grouping, those of 18 of 34 multiple sclerosis patients ended up in one related-CDR3 cluster, a possible signature. None of the CDR3 amino acid sequences of expanded clones recurred across subjects, suggesting private repertoires in all groups.

This chain joins TRBV12-3 or TRBV12-4 and TRBJ2-7, with D possibly being TRBD1 or TRBD2 (5 bases each). Sequences were obtained from PBMCs. This receptor was taken from a young woman with multiple sclerosis. The CDR3 protein is CASSRLGTGYSYEQYF. For the CDR3, the DNA is TGTGCCAGCAGCCGCCTGGGGACCGGTTACTCCTACGAGCAGTACTTC.